Each of the 3 T cell receptor beta chains below was sequenced from the same sample in a study of blood T cell repertoires in COVID-19. Some clones are missing from TCRdb's copy, which holds only in-frame ones; the method was immunoSEQ multiplex PCR. Counted here are about 240,000 clones, around three quarters occurring once; the ten biggest clones make up 3% to 3.5%. Sequences were obtained from peripheral blood. These receptors were collected from a woman of 80 years or more with acute or convalescent COVID-19.

The chain carries TRBV7-2 and TRBJ1-2; TRBD1 matches at 11 bases. V trimming: 5 bases; J trimming: 2 bases; junction bases outside the gene matches: 1. This CDR3 contains 14 residues. In germline, CDR1 is SGHTA, CDR2 FQGNSA. The CDR3 sequence: CASSGTGGNYGYTF. In DNA form, the CDR3 reads TGTGCCAGCAGCGGGACAGGGGGAAACTATGGCTACACCTTC.

The chain is built from TRBV9 and TRBJ1-6; D possibly corresponds to TRBD1 (5 bases). The CDR3 runs to 15 residues. CDR1 and CDR2 from the germline V gene are SGDLS and YYNGEE. Deletions cut 2 bases from V and 7 bases from J, with 13 bases between. The CDR3 loop is CASSVQGTPNSPLHF. The CDR3 DNA is TGTGCCAGCAGCGTCCAGGGCACTCCCAATTCACCCCTCCACTTT.

This chain connects TRBV5-8 to TRBJ2-7; no definite D call. The CDR3 totals 13 residues. CDR1 is SGHTS, CDR2 YDEGEE, per germline. Trimming removed 0 bases from V and 11 bases from J, with 15 bases in between. As DNA, the CDR3 is TGTGCCAGCAGCTTGGGAATGGCACGGGTGGAGTACTTC. Translating it yields CASSLGMARVEYF.